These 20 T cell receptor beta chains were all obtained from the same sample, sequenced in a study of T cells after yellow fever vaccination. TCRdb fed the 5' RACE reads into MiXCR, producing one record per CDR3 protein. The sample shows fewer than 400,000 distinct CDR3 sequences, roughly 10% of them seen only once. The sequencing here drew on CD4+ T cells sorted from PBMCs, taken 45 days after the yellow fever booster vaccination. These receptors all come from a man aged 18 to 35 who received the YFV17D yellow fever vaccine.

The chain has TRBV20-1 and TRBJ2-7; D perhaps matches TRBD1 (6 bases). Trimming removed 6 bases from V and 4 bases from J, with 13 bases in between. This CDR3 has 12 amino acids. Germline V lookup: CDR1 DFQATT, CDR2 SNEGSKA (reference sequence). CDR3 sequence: CSACRDIYEQYV. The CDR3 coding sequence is TGCAGTGCGTGCCGGGACATATACGAGCAGTACGTC.

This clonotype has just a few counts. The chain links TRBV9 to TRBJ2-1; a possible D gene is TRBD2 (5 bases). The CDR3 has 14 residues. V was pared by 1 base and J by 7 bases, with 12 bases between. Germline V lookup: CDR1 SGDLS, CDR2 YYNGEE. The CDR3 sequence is CASSVSSSGNEQFF. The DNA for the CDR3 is TGTGCCAGCAGCGTATCTAGCTCGGGGAATGAGCAGTTCTTC.

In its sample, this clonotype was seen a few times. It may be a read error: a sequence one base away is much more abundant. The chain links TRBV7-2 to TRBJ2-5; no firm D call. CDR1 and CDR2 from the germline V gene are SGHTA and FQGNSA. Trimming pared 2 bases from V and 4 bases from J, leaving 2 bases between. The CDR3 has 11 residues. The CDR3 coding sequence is TGTGCCAGCAGCTTAATAGAGACCCAGTACTTC. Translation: CASSLIETQYF. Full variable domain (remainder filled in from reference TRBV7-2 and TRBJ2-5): GAGVSQSPSNKVTEKGKDVELRCDPISGHTALYWYRQSLGQGLEFLIYFQGNSAPDKSGLPSDRFSAERTGGSVSTLTIQRTQQEDSAVYLCASSLIETQYFGPGTRLLVL.

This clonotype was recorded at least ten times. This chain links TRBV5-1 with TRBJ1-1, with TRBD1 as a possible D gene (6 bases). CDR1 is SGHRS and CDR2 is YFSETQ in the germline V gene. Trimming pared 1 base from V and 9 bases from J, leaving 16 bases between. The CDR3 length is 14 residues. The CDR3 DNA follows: TGCGCCAGCAGCTTGAGCCGACAGGACGGTAAAGCTTTCTTT. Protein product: CASSLSRQDGKAFF.

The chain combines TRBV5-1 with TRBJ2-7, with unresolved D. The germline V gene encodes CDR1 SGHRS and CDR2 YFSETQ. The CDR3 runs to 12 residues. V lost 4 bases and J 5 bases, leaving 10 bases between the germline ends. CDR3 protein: CASSPYKDEQYF. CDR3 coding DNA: TGCGCCAGCAGCCCCTACAAGGACGAGCAGTACTTC. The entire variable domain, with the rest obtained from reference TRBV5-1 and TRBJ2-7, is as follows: KAGVTQTPRYLIKTRGQQVTLSCSPISGHRSVSWYQQTPGQGLQFLFEYFSETQRNKGNFPGRFSGRQFSNSRSEMNVSTLELGDSALYLCASSPYKDEQYFGPGTRLTVT.

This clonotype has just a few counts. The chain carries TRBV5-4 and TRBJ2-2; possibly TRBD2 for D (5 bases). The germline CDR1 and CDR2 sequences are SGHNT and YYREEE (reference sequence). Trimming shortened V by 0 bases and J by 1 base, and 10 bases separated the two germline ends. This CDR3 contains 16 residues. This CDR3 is CASSLEGGWNTGELFF. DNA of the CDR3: TGTGCCAGCAGCTTGGAAGGAGGTTGGAACACCGGGGAGCTGTTTTTT.

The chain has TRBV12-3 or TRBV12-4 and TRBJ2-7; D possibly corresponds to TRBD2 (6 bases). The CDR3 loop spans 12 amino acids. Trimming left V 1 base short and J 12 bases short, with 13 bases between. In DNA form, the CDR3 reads TGTGCCAGCAGTTTAGAGGAAGGGAGGCCGTACGTC. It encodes CASSLEEGRPYV.

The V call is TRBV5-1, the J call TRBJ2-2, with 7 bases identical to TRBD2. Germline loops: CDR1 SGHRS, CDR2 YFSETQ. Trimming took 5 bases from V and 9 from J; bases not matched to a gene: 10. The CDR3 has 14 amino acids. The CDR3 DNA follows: TGCGCCAGCAGAGAGGGGAGGGCTTCCCGGGAGCTGTTTTTT. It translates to CASREGRASRELFF.

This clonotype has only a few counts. CDR3 in DNA: TGTGCCAGCAGCGAGGGACAGGCCCCATCGCAGTATTTT. Amino acids: CASSEGQAPSQYF. The chain links TRBV7-2 to TRBJ2-3; the match to TRBD1 covers 8 bases. Trimming at V came to 5 bases and at J to 10 bases, leaving 8 bases not matched to a gene. Germline CDR1 reads SGHTA; CDR2 reads FQGNSA. CDR3 length: 13 amino acids.

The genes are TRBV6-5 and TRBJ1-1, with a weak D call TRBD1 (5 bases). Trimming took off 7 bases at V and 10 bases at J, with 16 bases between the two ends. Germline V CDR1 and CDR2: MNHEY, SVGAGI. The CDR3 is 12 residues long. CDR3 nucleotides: TGTGCCAGCAAAAACTCCGGGGCCCCAGCTTTCTTT. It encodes CASKNSGAPAFF.

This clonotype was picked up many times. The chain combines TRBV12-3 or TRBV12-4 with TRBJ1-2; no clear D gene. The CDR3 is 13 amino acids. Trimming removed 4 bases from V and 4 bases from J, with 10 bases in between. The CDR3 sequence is CASSSAWAYGYTF. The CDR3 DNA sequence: TGTGCCAGCAGTTCGGCCTGGGCCTATGGCTACACCTTC.

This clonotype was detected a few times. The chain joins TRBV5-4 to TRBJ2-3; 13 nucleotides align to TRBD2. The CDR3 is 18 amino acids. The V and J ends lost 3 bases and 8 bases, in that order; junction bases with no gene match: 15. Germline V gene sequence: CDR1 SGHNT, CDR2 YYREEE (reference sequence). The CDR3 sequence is CASSSGLAGDSGLGTQYF. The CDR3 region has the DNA TGTGCCAGCAGCTCCGGACTAGCGGGGGACTCAGGGCTGGGTACGCAGTATTTT.

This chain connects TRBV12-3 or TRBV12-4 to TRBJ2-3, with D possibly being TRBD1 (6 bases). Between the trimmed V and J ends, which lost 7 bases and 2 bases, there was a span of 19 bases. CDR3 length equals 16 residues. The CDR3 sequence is CASTPQGFGFTDTQYF. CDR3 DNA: TGTGCCAGCACCCCCCAGGGGTTCGGGTTCACAGATACGCAGTATTTT.

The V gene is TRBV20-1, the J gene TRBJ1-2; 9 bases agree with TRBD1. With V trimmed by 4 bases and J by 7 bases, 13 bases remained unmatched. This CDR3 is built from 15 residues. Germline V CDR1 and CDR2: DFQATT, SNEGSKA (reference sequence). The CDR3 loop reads CSAIPRTGGGFGYTF. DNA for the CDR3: TGCAGTGCTATCCCGCGAACAGGGGGCGGATTTGGCTACACCTTC.

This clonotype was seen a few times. CDR3 sequence (DNA): TGTGCCAGCAGCTGGGGTCCCCGGGGGGGCACTGAAGCTTTCTTT. It specifies CASSWGPRGGTEAFF. This rearrangement joins TRBV7-2 to TRBJ1-1; possibly TRBD1 for D (5 bases). CDR1 and CDR2 from the germline V gene are SGHTA and FQGNSA. CDR3 length equals 15 residues. V lost 4 bases and J lost 4, with 16 bases in between.

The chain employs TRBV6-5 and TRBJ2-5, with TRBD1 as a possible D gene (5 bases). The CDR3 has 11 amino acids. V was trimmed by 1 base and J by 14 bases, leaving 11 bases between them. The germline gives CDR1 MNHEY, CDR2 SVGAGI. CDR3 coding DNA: TGTGCCAGCAGTTACTTAGGCAGGGCTTACTTC. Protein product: CASSYLGRAYF.

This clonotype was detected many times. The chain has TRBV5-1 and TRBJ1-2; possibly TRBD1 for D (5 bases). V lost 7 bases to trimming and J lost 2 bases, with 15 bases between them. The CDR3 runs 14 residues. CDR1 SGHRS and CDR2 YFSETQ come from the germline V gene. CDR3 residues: CASGGDRTNYGYTF. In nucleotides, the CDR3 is TGCGCCAGCGGGGGGGACCGAACGAACTATGGCTACACCTTC.

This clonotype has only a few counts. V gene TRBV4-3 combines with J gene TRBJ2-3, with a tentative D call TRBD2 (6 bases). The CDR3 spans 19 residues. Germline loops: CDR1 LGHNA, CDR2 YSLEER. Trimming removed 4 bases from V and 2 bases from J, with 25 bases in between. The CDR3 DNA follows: TGCGCCAGCAGCCTTACAGCCCCCTCGACTAGTACCCCCACAGATACGCAGTATTTT. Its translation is CASSLTAPSTSTPTDTQYF.

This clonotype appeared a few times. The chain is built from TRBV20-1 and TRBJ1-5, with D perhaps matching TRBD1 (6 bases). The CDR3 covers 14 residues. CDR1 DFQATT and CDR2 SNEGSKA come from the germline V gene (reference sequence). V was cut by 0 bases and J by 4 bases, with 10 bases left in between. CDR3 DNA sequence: TGCAGTGCTAGAGATCGGCAGGGGAATCAGCCCCAGCATTTT. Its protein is CSARDRQGNQPQHF.

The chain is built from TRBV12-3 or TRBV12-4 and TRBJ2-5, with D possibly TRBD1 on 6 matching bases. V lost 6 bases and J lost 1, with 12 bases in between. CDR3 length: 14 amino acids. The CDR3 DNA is TGTGCCAGCAGATCTACAGGGACCCAAGAGACCCAGTACTTC. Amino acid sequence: CASRSTGTQETQYF.